These 9 T cell receptor beta chains were sequenced from one sample in a study of OX40 agonist ivuxolimab in advanced cancers. Sequencing used immunoSEQ multiplex PCR; TCRdb keeps in-frame clones, though not all of them. This table holds about 25,000 clones, approximately 86% found once. This specimen consisted of CD4+ or CD8+ T cells sorted from blood, obtained in a trial of the OX40 agonist ivuxolimab. The receptor source for this set is an adult with an advanced solid tumor such as melanoma, head and neck, liver or kidney cancer.

The chain links TRBV15 to TRBJ2-7; 9 bases agree with TRBD1. With 4 bases clipped from V and 6 bases from J, the junction kept 13 bases outside the gene matches. Germline values: CDR1 LNHNV, CDR2 YYDKDF (reference sequence). The CDR3 sequence is 16 residues long. The CDR3 is CATSKWTGVGDTEQYF. CDR3 nucleotides: TGTGCCACCAGCAAATGGACAGGGGTTGGGGACACCGAGCAGTACTTC.

This sequence joins TRBV7-2 and TRBJ1-1; no clear D gene. The CDR3 runs to 12 residues. Trimming took off 3 bases at V and 3 bases at J, with 5 bases between the two ends. Germline CDR1 SGHTA, CDR2 FQGNSA. DNA of the CDR3: TGTGCCAGCAGCTTCGGCGACACTGAAGCTTTCTTT. It yields the protein CASSFGDTEAFF.

This sequence joins TRBV10-3 and TRBJ2-7; D not resolved. The CDR3 length is 11 residues. Between the trimmed V and J ends, which lost 4 bases and 4 bases, there was a span of 5 bases. Per the germline V gene, CDR1 is ENHRY and CDR2 is SYGVKD. The CDR3 nucleotides read TGTGCCATCAGTGTGGGATACGAGCAGTACTTC. Translation: CAISVGYEQYF.

This chain joins TRBV7-6 and TRBJ2-5, with 10 bases aligning to TRBD2. J was trimmed by 4 bases and V by 5 bases; bases with no gene match: 4. The CDR3 covers 14 residues. CDR1 and CDR2 (germline): SGHVS, FNYEAQ. The CDR3 loop reads CASSPRLAGETQYF. Written as DNA, the CDR3 is TGTGCCAGCAGCCCCCGACTAGCGGGAGAGACCCAGTACTTC. The full variable domain, rest sourced from reference TRBV7-6 and TRBJ2-5, is GAGVSQSPRYKVTKRGQDVALRCDPISGHVSLYWYRQALGQGPEFLTYFNYEAQQDKSGLPNDRFSAERPEGSISTLTIQRTEQRDSAMYRCASSPRLAGETQYFGPGTRLLVL.

This clone was found once. The chain employs TRBV13 and TRBJ1-1, with D perhaps matching TRBD1 (6 bases). Germline CDR1 PRHDT, CDR2 FYEKMQ (reference sequence). V lost 6 bases and J 1 base, leaving 12 bases between the germline ends. The CDR3 runs to 14 residues. CDR3 DNA: TGTGCCAGCAGTTGGGGACAAACGAACACTGAAGCTTTCTTT. This encodes CASSWGQTNTEAFF. Using reference TRBV13 and TRBJ1-1 for the parts outside the CDR3, the full variable domain is AAGVIQSPRHLIKEKRETATLKCYPIPRHDTVYWYQQGPGQDPQFLISFYEKMQSDKGSIPDRFSAQQFSDYHSELNMSSLELGDSALYFCASSWGQTNTEAFFGQGTRLTVV.

The chain links TRBV27 to TRBJ2-7; perhaps TRBD1 as D (7 bases). V dropped 0 bases and J dropped 2 bases, with 14 bases sitting between them. Looked up from germline, CDR1 is MNHEY and CDR2 is SMNVEV (reference sequence). There are 16 residues in the CDR3. CDR3 in amino acids: CASSLSWRGRPYEQYF. The CDR3 nucleotides are TGTGCCAGCAGTTTATCATGGAGGGGGCGTCCCTACGAGCAGTACTTC.

This chain links TRBV5-4 with TRBJ1-1; the D gene is possibly TRBD1 (5 bases). V was pared by 2 bases and J by 1 base, with 15 bases between. The CDR3 spans 16 residues. In germline, CDR1 is SGHNT, CDR2 YYREEE (reference sequence). Here the CDR3 reads CASSFRGGTANTEAFF. DNA of the CDR3: TGTGCCAGCAGCTTCCGAGGCGGGACGGCGAACACTGAAGCTTTCTTT.

This clone is categorized as medium-sized (0.01 to 0.1%). The rearrangement uses TRBV4-1 and TRBJ1-5; TRBD1 might be the D (5 bases). The length of the CDR3 is 15 residues. Trimming shortened V by 1 base and J by 7 bases, and 14 bases separated the two germline ends. Germline V gene sequence: CDR1 MGHRA, CDR2 YSYEKL. In DNA, the CDR3 is TGCGCCAGCAGCCAAGTAGCAGGGTCACGGCAGCCCCAGCATTTT. It encodes CASSQVAGSRQPQHF.

V is TRBV11-2 and J is TRBJ2-1; no reliable D call. Trimming pared 1 base from V and 7 bases from J, leaving 8 bases between. Germline V gene data show CDR1 as SGHAT and CDR2 as FQNNGV. CDR3 size: 13 residues. This chain's CDR3 is CASSLVRVNEQFF. CDR3 sequence (DNA): TGTGCCAGCAGCTTAGTCCGGGTAAATGAGCAGTTCTTC.